The 6 T cell receptor beta chains reported below all come from one sample, sequenced in a study of T cells expressing NK-cell markers. Each CDR3 protein gets one entry in TCRdb, which reprocessed the 5' RACE reads and gives no DNA. Here the sample table reports hundreds of thousands of distinct CDR3 sequences. The sequenced material came from blood T cells: a sorted CD56 or NKG2C T cell subset, CD4+ or CD8+ T cells, or bulk PBMC T cells (not recorded which). The receptors stem from a woman aged 18 to 75 in good health.

The chain has TRBV7-3 and TRBJ2-3. The CDR3 runs 15 residues. The germline CDR1 and CDR2 sequences are SGHTA and FQGTGA. The CDR3 is CASSQDGVWPDTQYF.

The chain couples TRBV20-1 to TRBJ2-1; TCRdb gives TRBD1 as the D gene, but with no DNA this cannot be confirmed. The CDR3 contains 13 residues. Looked up from germline, CDR1 is DFQATT and CDR2 is SNEGSKA (reference sequence). The CDR3 sequence: CSARDTGDNEQFF.

This chain connects TRBV7-3 to TRBJ1-1; with no DNA, the TCRdb D assignment of TRBD1 cannot be verified. The CDR3 has 13 residues. Germline assignment: CDR1 SGHTA and CDR2 FQGTGA. The CDR3 region is CAGRTGGVAEAFF.

The CDR3 loop is CAISEPGQGHGYTF. The rearrangement uses TRBV10-3 and TRBJ1-2; as DNA is missing, the TRBD1 call by TCRdb cannot be tested. This CDR3 spans 14 amino acids. Germline values: CDR1 ENHRY, CDR2 SYGVKD.

The gene calls are TRBV20-1 and TRBJ2-7; lacking DNA, the TRBD2 call made by TCRdb goes unchecked. The CDR3 has 16 amino acids. In germline, CDR1 is DFQATT, CDR2 SNEGSKA (reference sequence). CDR3 in amino acids: CSARDPGRREDYEQYF.

The rearrangement uses TRBV20-1 and TRBJ1-1. The CDR3 length is 14 residues. Germline CDR1 and CDR2: DFQATT and SNEGSKA (reference sequence). This CDR3 is CSASEAWVGTEAFF.